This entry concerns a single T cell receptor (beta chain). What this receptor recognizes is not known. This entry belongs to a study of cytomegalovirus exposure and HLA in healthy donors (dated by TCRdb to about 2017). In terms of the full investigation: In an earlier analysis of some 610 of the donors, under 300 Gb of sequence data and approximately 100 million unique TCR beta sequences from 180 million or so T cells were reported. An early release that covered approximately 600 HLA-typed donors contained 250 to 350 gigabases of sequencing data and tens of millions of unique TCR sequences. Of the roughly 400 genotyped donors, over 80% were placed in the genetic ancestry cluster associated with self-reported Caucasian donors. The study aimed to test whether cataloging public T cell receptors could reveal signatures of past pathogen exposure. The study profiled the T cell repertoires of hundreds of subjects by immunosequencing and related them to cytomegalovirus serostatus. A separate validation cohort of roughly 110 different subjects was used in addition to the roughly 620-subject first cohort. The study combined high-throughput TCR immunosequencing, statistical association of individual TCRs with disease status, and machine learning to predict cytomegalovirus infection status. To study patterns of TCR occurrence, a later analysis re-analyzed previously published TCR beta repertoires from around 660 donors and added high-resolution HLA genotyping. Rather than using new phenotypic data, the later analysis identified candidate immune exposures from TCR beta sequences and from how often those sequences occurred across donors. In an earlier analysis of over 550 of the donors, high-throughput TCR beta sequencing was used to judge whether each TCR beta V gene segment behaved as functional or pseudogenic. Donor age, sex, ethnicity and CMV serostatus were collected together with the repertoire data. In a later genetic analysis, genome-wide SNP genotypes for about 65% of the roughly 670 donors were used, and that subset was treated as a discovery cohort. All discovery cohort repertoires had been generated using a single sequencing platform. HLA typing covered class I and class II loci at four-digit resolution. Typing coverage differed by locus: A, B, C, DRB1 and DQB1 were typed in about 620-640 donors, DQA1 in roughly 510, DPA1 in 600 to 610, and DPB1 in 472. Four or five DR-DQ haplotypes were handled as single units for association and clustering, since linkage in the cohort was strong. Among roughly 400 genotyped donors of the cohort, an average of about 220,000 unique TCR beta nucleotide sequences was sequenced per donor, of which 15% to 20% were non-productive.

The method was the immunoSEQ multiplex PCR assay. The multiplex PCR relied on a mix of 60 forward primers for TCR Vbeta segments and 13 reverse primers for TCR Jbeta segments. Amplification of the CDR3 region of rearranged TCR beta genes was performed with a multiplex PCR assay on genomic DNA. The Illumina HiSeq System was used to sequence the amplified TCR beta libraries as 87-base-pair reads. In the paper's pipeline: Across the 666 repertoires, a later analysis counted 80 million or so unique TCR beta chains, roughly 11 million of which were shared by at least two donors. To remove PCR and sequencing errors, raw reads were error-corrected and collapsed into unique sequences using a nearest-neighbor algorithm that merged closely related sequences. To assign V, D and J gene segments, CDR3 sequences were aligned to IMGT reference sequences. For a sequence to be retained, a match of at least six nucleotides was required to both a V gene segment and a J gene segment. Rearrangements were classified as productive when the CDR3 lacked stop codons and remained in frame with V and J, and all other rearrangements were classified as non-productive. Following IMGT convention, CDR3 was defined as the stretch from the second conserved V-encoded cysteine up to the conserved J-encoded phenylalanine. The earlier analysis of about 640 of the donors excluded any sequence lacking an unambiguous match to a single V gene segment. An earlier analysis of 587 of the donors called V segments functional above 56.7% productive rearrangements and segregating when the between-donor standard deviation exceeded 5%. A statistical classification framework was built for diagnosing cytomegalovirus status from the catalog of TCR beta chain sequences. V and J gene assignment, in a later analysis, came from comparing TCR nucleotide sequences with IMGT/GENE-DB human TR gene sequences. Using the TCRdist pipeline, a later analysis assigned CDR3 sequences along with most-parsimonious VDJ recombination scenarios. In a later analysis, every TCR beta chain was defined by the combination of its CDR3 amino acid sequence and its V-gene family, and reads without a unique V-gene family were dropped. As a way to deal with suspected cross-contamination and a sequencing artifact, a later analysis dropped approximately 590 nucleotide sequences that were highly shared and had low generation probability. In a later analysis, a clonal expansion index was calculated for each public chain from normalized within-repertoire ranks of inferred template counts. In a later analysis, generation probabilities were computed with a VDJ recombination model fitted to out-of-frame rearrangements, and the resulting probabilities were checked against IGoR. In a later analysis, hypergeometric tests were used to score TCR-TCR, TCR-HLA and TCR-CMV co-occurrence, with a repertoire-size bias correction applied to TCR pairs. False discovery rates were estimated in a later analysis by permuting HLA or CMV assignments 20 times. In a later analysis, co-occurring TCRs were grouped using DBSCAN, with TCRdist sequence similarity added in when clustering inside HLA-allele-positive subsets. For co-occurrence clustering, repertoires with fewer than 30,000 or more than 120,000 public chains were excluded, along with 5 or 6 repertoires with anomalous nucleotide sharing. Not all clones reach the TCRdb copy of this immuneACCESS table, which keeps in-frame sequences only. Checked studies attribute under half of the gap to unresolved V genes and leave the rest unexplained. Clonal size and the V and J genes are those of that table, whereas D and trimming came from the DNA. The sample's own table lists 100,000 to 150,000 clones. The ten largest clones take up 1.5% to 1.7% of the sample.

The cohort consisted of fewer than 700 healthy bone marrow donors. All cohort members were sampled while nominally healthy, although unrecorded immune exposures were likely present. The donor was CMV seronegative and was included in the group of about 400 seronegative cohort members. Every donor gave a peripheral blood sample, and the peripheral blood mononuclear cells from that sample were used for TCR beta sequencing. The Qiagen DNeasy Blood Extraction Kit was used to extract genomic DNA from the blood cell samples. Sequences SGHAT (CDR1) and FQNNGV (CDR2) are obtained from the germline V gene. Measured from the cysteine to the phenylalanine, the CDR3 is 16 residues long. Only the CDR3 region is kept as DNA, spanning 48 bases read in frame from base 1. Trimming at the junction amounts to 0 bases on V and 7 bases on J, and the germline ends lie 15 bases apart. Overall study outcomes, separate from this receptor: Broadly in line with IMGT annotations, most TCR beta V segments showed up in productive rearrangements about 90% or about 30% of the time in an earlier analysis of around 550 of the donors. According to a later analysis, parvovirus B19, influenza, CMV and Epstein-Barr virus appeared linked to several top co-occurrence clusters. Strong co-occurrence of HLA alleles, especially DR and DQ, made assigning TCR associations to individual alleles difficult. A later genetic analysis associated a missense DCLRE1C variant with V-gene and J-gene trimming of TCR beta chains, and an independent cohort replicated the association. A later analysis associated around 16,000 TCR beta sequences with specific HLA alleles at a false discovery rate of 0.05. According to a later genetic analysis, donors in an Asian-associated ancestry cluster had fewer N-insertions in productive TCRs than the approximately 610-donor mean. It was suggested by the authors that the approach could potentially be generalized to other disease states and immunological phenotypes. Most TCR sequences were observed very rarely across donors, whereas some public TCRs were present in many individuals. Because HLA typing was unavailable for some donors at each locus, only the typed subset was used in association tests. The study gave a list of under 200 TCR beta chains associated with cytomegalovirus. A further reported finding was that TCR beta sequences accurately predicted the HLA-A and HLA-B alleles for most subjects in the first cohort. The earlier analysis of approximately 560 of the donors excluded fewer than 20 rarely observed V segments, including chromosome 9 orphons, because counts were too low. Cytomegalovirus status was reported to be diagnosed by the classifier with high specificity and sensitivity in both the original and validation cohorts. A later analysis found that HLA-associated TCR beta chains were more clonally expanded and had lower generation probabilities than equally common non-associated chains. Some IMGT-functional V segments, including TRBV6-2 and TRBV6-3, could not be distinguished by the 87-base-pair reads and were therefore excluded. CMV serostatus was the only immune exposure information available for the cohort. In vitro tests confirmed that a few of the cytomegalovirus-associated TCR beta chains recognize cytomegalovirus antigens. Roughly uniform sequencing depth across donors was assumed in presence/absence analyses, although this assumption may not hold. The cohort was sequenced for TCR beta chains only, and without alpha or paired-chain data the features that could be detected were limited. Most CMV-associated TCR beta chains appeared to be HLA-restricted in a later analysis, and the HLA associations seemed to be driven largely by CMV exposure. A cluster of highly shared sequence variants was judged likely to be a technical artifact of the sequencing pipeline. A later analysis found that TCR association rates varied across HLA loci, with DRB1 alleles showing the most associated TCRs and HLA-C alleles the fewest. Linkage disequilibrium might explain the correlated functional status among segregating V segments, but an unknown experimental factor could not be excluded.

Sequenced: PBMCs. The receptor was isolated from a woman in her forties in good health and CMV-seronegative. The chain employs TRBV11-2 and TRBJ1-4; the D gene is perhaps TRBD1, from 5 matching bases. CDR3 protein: CASSLDRYSGGEKLFF. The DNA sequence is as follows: TGTGCCAGCAGCTTAGATCGCTATTCCGGGGGTGAAAAACTGTTTTTT.